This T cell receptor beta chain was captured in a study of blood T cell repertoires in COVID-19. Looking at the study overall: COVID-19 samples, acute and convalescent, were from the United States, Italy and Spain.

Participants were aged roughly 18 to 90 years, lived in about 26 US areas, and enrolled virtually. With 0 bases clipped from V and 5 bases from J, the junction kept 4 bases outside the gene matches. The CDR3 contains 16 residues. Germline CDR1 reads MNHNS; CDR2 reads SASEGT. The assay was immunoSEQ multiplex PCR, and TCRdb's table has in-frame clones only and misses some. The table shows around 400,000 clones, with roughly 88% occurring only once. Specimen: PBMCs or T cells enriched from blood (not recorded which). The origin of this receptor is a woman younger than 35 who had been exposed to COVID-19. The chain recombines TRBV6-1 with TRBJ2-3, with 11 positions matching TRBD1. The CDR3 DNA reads TGTGCCAGCAGTGAAGCGGGGACAGGGGGTAGAGATACGCAGTATTTT. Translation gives CASSEAGTGGRDTQYF.